The following is a TCR beta chain sequence with its context. Its antigen is not identified. Relative to the germline gene, one junction end is altered; a read error may explain this. This entry is derived from a study of tumor and adjacent non-tumor tissue in lung cancer. Whole-study context: Histology: 12 adenocarcinoma, a couple of squamous cell carcinoma, 1 small cell lung cancer. The study's findings and limits: Higher tumor TCR diversity was associated with shorter survival. TCR diversity was significantly greater in tumor than normal lung tissue. Normal lung showed higher cumulative top 100 clone frequency than tumor.

RNA was extracted from bulk tissue without any cell sorting. This non-tumor lung sample came from over 3 cm beyond the tumor edge. Three rounds of nested PCR, following a modified ARM-PCR protocol, produced the TCRbeta library. One entry per CDR3 protein, called by TCRdb with MiXCR from the multiplex PCR reads. There are 81,000 or so distinct CDR3 sequences in the sample; more than 80% occur only once, and about half lies in the top ten. The CDR3 runs 15 residues. Germline V CDR1 and CDR2: SGHNT, YYREEE (reference sequence). Sequenced input: distant non-tumor lung tissue. The clonotype originates from a man aged 60 to 75 with non-small cell lung cancer. The chain carries TRBV5-4 and TRBJ2-3; D is uncertain. CDR3 DNA sequence: TGTGCCAGGAGCTTGGCCGTGGGGAGCACAGATACGCAGTATTTT. This encodes CARSLAVGSTDTQYF.